This section outlines one T cell receptor beta chain sequence together with its context. The antigen remains unidentified. The source of the sample is a study of beta chain features in type 1 diabetes. Trimming left V 0 bases short and J 2 bases short, with 9 bases between. CDR1 and CDR2 (germline): SGHRS, YFSETQ. The CDR3 extends over 15 amino acids. Study outcomes and limitations: High-TCR-expressing cells could be over-represented by cDNA sequencing. Patients' naive, central memory and regulatory TCRB repertoires appeared more alike than those of healthy donors. People with Type 1 diabetes carried modestly yet significantly shorter TCRB CDR3s in all four CD4+ subsets.

There was one heparinised blood draw per donor, averaging roughly 110 mL. Isolation of CD4+ naive, central memory, regulatory and stem cell-like memory cells was achieved by sorting via CD45RO/CCR7/CD25/CD127/CD95/CD27. Expressed TCRB transcripts got sequenced, as all isolated RNA was reverse transcribed. Only in-frame clones appear in the TCRdb table, and some are missing; sequencing was by immunoSEQ multiplex PCR. The sample lists around 650,000 clones, roughly an eighth seen once, with roughly 0.11% in the top ten. The chain has TRBV5-1 and TRBJ2-1; D is uncertain. Source material: naive CD4+ T cells from blood. The source of this sequence is a man between 25 and 39 years old with type 1 diabetes. CDR3 protein: CASSLVVSTYNEQFF. The CDR3 nucleotides read TGCGCCAGCAGCTTGGTCGTATCCACCTACAATGAGCAGTTCTTC.